This T cell receptor (beta chain) was sequenced during a study of patients and donors after allogeneic stem cell transplantation. CDR1 DFQATT and CDR2 SNEGSKA come from the germline V gene (reference sequence). Trimming shortened V by 0 bases and J by 0 bases, and 12 bases separated the two germline ends. This CDR3 spans 16 amino acids. This clonotype came up a few times. TCRdb fed the RT-PCR reads into MiXCR, producing one record per CDR3 protein. The repertoire holds more than 850,000 distinct CDR3 sequences, with roughly 18% as singletons. The chain is built from TRBV20-1 and TRBJ1-5, with D tentatively TRBD1 (5 bases). The TCR sequence derives from a human donor who was either an allogeneic HSCT recipient or a stem cell or donor lymphocyte infusion donor (not recorded which). It is not recorded whose cells these are; they may come from a transplant donor. What was sequenced was blood, either unsorted or a sorted T cell fraction (not recorded which). CDR3 nucleotide sequence: TGCAGTGCTAGAGAGGGGACCTCCTATAGCAATCAGCCCCAGCATTTT. Encoded protein: CSAREGTSYSNQPQHF.